These 13 T cell receptor beta chains were all obtained from the same sample, sequenced in a study of T cells in narcolepsy. The assay was immunoSEQ multiplex PCR, and TCRdb's table has in-frame clones only and misses some. The data contain about 15,000 clones, approximately 83% of them seen just once; the ten biggest clones take up 30% to 40%. Sequencing input: memory (CD45RA-) CD4+ T cells from blood. The origin of the receptors is a human donor in good health.

The V call is TRBV11-3, the J call TRBJ2-1, with TRBD2 identical over 13 bases. CDR3 size: 15 residues. Germline values: CDR1 SGHNT, CDR2 YENEEA. J lost 10 bases, V lost 5 bases, and 8 bases had no gene match. CDR3 residues: CASSPRLAGGGEQFF. For the CDR3, the DNA is TGTGCCAGCAGCCCCCGACTAGCGGGAGGCGGCGAGCAGTTCTTC.

This sequence joins TRBV7-8 and TRBJ2-5; a weak D match, TRBD1 (6 bases). The DNA matches TRBJ2-7 better at its end, which makes the J call doubtful. The V gene's germline CDR1 is SGHVS and CDR2 FQNEAQ. The CDR3 loop spans 18 amino acids. CDR3 loop: CASSLVGTGGNRVHEQYF. The CDR3 DNA reads TGTGCCAGCAGCTTAGTTGGGACGGGTGGGAACAGGGTACACGAGCAGTACTTC.

The rearrangement uses TRBV9 and TRBJ1-2, with D maybe TRBD1 (5 bases). The CDR3 totals 16 residues. Deletions cut 3 bases from V and 0 bases from J, with 15 bases between. Per germline, CDR1 SGDLS and CDR2 YYNGEE. CDR3 protein: CASSEGAGRANYGYTF. The CDR3 region has the DNA TGTGCCAGCAGCGAAGGGGCAGGTCGAGCTAACTATGGCTACACCTTC.

The V call is TRBV5-1, the J call TRBJ2-3; the match to TRBD2 covers 12 bases. The CDR3 runs to 16 residues. Germline V gives CDR1 SGHRS, CDR2 YFSETQ. V was pared by 0 bases and J by 6 bases, with 5 bases of the junction left unmatched. The CDR3 DNA reads as TGCGCCAGCAGCTTGGGACTAGCGGGAGATTCGGATACGCAGTATTTT. Protein product: CASSLGLAGDSDTQYF.

This clone came up once. The chain uses TRBV7-3 and TRBJ2-7; possibly TRBD1 or TRBD2 for D (5 bases each). V lost 5 bases and J lost 0, with 26 bases in between. CDR1 and CDR2 (germline): SGHTA, FQGTGA. CDR3 size: 19 residues. CDR3 nucleotides: TGTGCCAGCAGCCCCGCACCTTATTCGGGACGTCGGAGCTCCTACGAGCAGTACTTC. Encoded protein: CASSPAPYSGRRSSYEQYF. Combining the CDR3 with reference TRBV7-3 and TRBJ2-7 gives the whole variable domain GAGVSQTPSNKVTEKGKYVELRCDPISGHTALYWYRQSLGQGPEFLIYFQGTGAADDSGLPNDRFFAVRPEGSVSTLKIQRTERGDSAVYLCASSPAPYSGRRSSYEQYFGPGTRLTVT.

The table lists this clone with a few counts. The rearrangement uses TRBV18 and TRBJ2-3, with 7 bases aligning to TRBD1. V shed 0 bases and J 10 bases; nucleotides not matched to a gene: 10. CDR1 KGHSH and CDR2 LQKENI come from the germline V gene. The CDR3 sequence is 15 residues long. DNA for the CDR3: TGTGCCAGCTCACCACCGGACCTCGCAGGGACAGCGCAGTATTTT. Encoded protein: CASSPPDLAGTAQYF.

This chain connects TRBV19 to TRBJ2-6, with D uncertain. Germline V CDR1 and CDR2: LNHDA, SQIVND (reference sequence). V lost 6 bases and J 3 bases, leaving 12 bases between the germline ends. The CDR3 is made up of 15 amino acids. The CDR3 here is CASRAAYGGANVLTF. The CDR3 DNA follows: TGTGCCAGTAGAGCAGCGTACGGTGGGGCCAACGTCCTGACTTTC.

V is TRBV6-1 and J is TRBJ1-1; D unclear. Germline V CDR1 and CDR2: MNHNS, SASEGT. The CDR3 covers 13 residues. V was clipped by 0 bases and J by 6 bases, with 8 bases between them. CDR3 protein: CASSEARRSEAFF. As DNA, the CDR3 is TGTGCCAGCAGTGAAGCGCGGAGGTCTGAAGCTTTCTTT.

This chain connects TRBV5-4 to TRBJ2-3, with no clear D. The CDR3 loop spans 14 amino acids. The germline V and J ends were trimmed by 2 bases and 0 bases, with 7 bases remaining between them. Germline lookup yields CDR1 SGHNT and CDR2 YYREEE (reference sequence). The CDR3: CASSFDVSTDTQYF. The CDR3 DNA reads TGTGCCAGCAGCTTCGACGTGAGCACAGATACGCAGTATTTT.

V is TRBV30 and J is TRBJ2-5; D not resolved. The ends were cut back, 4 bases at V and 5 bases at J, with 11 bases in the middle. The germline CDR1 and CDR2 sequences are GTSNPN and SVGIG (reference sequence). The CDR3 covers 12 residues. DNA of the CDR3: TGTGCCTGGAAACCTACCGGGGAGACCCAGTACTTC. It encodes CAWKPTGETQYF.

In this sample, this clone turned up a few times. The rearrangement links TRBV2 to TRBJ1-2; D call uncertain. The germline V and J ends were trimmed by 5 bases and 10 bases, with 11 bases remaining between them. The CDR3 length is 11 residues. Germline V gene sequence: CDR1 SNHLY, CDR2 FYNNEI. DNA for the CDR3: TGTGCCAGCAGTCAATTTGGAGCCTACACCTTC. Translation gives CASSQFGAYTF. The whole variable domain, filled in from reference TRBV2 and TRBJ1-2, reads EPEVTQTPSHQVTQMGQEVILRCVPISNHLYFYWYRQILGQKVEFLVSFYNNEISEKSEIFDDQFSVERPDGSNFTLKIRSTKLEDSAMYFCASSQFGAYTFGSGTRLTVV.

This clone was found a few times. This chain links TRBV19 with TRBJ1-1; D is ambiguous. This CDR3 spans 13 amino acids. V was cut by 5 bases and J by 2 bases, with 9 bases left in between. Germline CDR1 reads LNHDA; CDR2 reads SQIVND (reference sequence). This chain's CDR3 is CASSLGDNTEAFF. CDR3 DNA: TGTGCCAGTAGTTTAGGAGATAACACTGAAGCTTTCTTT.

V usage is TRBV4-3 and J usage is TRBJ2-5; 8 bases agree with TRBD2. Germline V gives CDR1 LGHNA, CDR2 YSLEER. Trimming took 4 bases from V and 5 from J; bases not matched to a gene: 6. This CDR3 is 14 amino acids long. CDR3 coding DNA: TGCGCCAGCAGCCGAGTAGCGGGGTCGGAGACCCAGTACTTC. Translating gives CASSRVAGSETQYF.